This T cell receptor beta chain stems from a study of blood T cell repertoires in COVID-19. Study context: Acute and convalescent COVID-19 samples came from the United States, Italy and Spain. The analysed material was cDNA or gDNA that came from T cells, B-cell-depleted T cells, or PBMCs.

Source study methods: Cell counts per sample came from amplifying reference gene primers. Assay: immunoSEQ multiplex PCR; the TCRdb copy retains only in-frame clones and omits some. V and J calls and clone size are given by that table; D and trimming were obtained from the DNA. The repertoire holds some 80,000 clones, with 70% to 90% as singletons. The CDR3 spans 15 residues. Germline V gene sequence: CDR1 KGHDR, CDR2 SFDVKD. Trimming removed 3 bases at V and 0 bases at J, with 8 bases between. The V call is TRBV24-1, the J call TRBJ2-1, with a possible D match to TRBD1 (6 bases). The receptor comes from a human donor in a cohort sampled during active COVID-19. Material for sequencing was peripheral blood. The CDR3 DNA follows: TGTGCCACCAGTGATGAACAGGGCTCCTACAATGAGCAGTTCTTC. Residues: CATSDEQGSYNEQFF.